This entry concerns a single T cell receptor (beta chain). TCRdb's table, derived via immunoSEQ multiplex PCR, lists solely in-frame clones and lacks some. The sample records approximately 120,000 clones, more than 70% being singletons. The record originates from a study of T cell responses to AZD1222 COVID-19 vaccine. J gave up 8 bases and V 0 bases, and 8 bases lay outside the gene matches. This CDR3 contains 15 residues. Per germline, CDR1 MGHDK and CDR2 SYGVNS. V is TRBV25-1 and J is TRBJ1-2; TRBD1 matches 8 bases. The source was peripheral blood, collected on day 0 of AZD1222 vaccination. The receptor was derived from an adult in good health. The DNA for the CDR3 is TGTGCCAGCAGTGAATATTCCAGGGGGCAGTGGGGCTACACCTTC. Amino acid sequence: CASSEYSRGQWGYTF.